A single T cell receptor (beta chain) is shown here with its context. Its antigen is undetermined. Germline V gene data show CDR1 as DFQATT and CDR2 as SNEGSKA (reference sequence). The ends lost 6 bases at V and 4 bases at J; junction bases unmatched: 12. This CDR3 is 14 amino acids long. This entry belongs to a study of T cells after yellow fever vaccination. On the study more broadly: Researchers used SMART-Seq v4 Ultra Low Input to prepare fractions that had low cell numbers. General study results and limits: Repertoires obtained by FACS sorting could include abundant clonotypes that entered as contaminants from the bulk population.

TCR cDNA was made by 5'RACE template switching, adding a universal primer site and UMIs. MiXCR, run by TCRdb on the 5' RACE reads, gives a single entry per CDR3 protein. Of hundreds of thousands of distinct CDR3 sequences in the sample, about 17% are singletons; the top ten hold roughly 17%. The chain is built from TRBV20-1 and TRBJ2-7; 7 nucleotides match TRBD1. The sequence was obtained from a man between 18 and 29 years old who received the YFV17D yellow fever vaccine. Sequences were derived from PBMCs, sampled 5 days after the first yellow fever vaccination. CDR3 bases: TGCAGTGCCACAGACCGGGACAGCTTATACGAGCAGTACTTC. Protein product: CSATDRDSLYEQYF.